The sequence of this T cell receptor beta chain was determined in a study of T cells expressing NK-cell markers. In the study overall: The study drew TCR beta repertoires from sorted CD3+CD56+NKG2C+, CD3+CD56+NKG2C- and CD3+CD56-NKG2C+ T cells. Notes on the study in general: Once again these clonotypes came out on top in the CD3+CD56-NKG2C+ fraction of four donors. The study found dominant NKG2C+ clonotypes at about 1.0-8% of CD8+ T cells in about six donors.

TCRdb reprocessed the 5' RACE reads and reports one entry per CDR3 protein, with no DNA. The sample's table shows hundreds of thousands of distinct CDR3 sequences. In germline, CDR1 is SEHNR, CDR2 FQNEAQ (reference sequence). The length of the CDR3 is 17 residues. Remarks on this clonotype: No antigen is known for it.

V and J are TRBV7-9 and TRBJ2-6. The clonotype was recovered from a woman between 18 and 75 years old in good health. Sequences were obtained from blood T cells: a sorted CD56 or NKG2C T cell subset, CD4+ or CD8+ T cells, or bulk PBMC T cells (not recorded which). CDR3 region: CASSLAGKASGANVLTF.